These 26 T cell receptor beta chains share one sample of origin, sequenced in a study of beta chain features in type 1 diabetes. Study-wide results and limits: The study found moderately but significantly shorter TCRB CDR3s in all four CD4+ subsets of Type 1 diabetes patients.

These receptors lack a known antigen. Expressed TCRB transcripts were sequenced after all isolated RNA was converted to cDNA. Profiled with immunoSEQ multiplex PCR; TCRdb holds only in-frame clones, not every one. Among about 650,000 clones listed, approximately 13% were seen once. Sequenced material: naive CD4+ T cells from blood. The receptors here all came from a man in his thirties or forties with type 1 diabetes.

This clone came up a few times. The CDR3 DNA is TGCGCCAGCAGCCAAGAGCGGGGGGACCTCCTTAAGCAGTACTTC. Amino acids: CASSQERGDLLKQYF. The J gene is TRBJ2-7, the V gene TRBV4-3, with 8 bases lining up with TRBD2. CDR1 is LGHNA, CDR2 YSLEER, per germline. The V gene end was trimmed by 0 bases and the J gene end by 8 bases; junction bases not matched to a gene: 9. The CDR3 runs to 15 residues.

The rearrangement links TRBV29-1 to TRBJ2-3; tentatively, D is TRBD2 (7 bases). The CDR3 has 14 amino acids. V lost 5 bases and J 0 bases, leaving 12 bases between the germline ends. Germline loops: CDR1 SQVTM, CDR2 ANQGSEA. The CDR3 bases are TGCAGCGTTCGCGGGGGCGCTAGCACAGATACGCAGTATTTT. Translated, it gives CSVRGGASTDTQYF.

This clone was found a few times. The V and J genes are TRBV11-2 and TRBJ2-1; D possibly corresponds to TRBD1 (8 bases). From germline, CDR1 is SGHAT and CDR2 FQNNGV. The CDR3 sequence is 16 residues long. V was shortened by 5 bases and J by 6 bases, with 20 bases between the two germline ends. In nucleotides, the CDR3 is TGTGCCAGCAGCCCTCGGACAGGGCCGGGAGGCAATGAGCAGTTCTTC. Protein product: CASSPRTGPGGNEQFF.

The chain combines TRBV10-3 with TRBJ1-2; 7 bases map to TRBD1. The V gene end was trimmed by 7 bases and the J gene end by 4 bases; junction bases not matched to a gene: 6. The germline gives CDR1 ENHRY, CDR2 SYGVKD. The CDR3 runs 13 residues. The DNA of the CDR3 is TGTGCCATCACTCCGGGACAGACCTATGGCTACACCTTC. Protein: CAITPGQTYGYTF.

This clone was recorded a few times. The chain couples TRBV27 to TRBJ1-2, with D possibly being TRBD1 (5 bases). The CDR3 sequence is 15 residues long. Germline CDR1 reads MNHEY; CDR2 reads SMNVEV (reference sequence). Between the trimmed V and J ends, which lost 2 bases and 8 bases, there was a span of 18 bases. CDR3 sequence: CASSLKGRERSGYTF. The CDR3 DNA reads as TGTGCCAGCAGTTTAAAGGGCAGGGAACGTTCCGGCTACACCTTC.

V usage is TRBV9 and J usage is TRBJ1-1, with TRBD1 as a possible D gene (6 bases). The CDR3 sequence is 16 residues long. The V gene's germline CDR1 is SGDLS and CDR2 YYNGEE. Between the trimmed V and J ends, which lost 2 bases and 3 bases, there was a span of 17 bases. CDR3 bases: TGTGCCAGCAGCGTCGACAACTCCGGGACACACACTGAAGCTTTCTTT. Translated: CASSVDNSGTHTEAFF.

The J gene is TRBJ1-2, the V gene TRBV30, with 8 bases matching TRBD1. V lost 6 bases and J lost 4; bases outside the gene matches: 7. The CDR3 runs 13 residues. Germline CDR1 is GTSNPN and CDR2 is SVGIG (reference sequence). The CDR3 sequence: CACGSGGGYGYTF. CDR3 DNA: TGTGCCTGCGGGTCAGGGGGCGGCTATGGCTACACCTTC. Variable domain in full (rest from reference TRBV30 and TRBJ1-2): SQTIHQWPATLVQPVGSPLSLECTVEGTSNPNLYWYRQAAGRGLQLLFYSVGIGQISSEVPQNLSASRPQDRQFILSSKKLLLSDSGFYLCACGSGGGYGYTFGSGTRLTVV.

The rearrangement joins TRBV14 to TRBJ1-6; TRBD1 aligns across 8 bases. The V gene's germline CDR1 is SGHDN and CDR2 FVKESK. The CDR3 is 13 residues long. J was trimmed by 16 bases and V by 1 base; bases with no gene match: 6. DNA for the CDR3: TGTGCCAGCAGCCAAGGGACAGGGACTTTACTCCACTTT. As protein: CASSQGTGTLLHF.

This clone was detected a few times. For the CDR3, the DNA is TGTGCCAGCAGCAACACGGGAATCCACGGCGGCAATGAGCAGTTCTTC. It is translated as CASSNTGIHGGNEQFF. This chain connects TRBV28 to TRBJ2-1; tentative D call: TRBD2 (5 bases). V lost 6 bases and J lost 6, with 21 bases in between. This CDR3 is built from 16 residues. Per the germline V gene, CDR1 is MDHEN and CDR2 is SYDVKM.

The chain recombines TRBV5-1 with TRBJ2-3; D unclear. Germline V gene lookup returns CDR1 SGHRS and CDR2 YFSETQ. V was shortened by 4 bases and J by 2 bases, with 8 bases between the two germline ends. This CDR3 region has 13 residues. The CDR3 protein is CASSPRITDTQYF. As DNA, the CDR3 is TGCGCCAGCAGCCCCAGGATCACAGATACGCAGTATTTT.

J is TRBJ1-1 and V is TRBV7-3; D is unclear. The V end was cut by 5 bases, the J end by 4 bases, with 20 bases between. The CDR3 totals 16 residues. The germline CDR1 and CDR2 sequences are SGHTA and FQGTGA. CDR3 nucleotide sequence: TGTGCCAGCAGCCCCCAGCCCGTGTCTGCGGGCACTGAAGCTTTCTTT. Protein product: CASSPQPVSAGTEAFF.

This chain's CDR3 is CASSLRDSAGNTF. In DNA form, the CDR3 reads TGTGCCAGCAGCTTGAGGGACAGTGCTGGGAACACCTTC. The chain has TRBV5-6 and TRBJ1-2, with TRBD1 identical over 7 bases. The CDR3 contains 13 residues. The J segment lost 12 bases and the V segment lost 1 base, leaving 9 bases of the junction unmatched. From germline, CDR1 is SGHDT and CDR2 YYEEEE. Full variable domain (rest looked up from reference TRBV5-6 and TRBJ1-2): DAGVTQSPTHLIKTRGQQVTLRCSPKSGHDTVSWYQQALGQGPQFIFQYYEEEERQRGNFPDRFSGHQFPNYSSELNVNALLLGDSALYLCASSLRDSAGNTFGSGTRLTVV.

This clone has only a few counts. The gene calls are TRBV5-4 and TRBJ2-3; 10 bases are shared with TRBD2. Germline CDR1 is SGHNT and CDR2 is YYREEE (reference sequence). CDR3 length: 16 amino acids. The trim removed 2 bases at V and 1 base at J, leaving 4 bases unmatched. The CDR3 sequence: CASSFMLAGGTDTQYF. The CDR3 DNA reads TGTGCCAGCAGCTTCATGCTAGCGGGGGGCACAGATACGCAGTATTTT.

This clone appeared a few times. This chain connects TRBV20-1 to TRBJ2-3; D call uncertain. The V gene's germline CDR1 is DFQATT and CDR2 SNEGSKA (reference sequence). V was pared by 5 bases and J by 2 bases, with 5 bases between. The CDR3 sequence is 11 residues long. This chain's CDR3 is CSAPFTDTQYF. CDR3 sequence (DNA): TGCAGTGCTCCCTTCACAGATACGCAGTATTTT.

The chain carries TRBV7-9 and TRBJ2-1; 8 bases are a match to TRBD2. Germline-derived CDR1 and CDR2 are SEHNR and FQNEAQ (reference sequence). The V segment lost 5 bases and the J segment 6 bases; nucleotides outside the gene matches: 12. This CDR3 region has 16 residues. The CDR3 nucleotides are TGTGCCAGCAGCACAGCAGGCGGGGGGCCCATCAATGAGCAGTTCTTC. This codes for CASSTAGGGPINEQFF.

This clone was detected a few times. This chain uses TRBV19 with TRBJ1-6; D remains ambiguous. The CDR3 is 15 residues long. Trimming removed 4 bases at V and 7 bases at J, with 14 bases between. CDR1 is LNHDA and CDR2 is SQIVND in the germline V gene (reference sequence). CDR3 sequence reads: CASSTRPAENSPLHF. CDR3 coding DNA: TGTGCCAGTAGTACACGCCCTGCAGAGAATTCACCCCTCCACTTT.

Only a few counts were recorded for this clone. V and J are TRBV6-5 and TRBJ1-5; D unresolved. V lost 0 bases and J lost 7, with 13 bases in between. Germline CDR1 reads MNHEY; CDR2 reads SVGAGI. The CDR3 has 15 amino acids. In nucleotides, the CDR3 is TGTGCCAGCAGTTACTCGAGCGAACGGCAACAGCCCCAGCATTTT. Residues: CASSYSSERQQPQHF.

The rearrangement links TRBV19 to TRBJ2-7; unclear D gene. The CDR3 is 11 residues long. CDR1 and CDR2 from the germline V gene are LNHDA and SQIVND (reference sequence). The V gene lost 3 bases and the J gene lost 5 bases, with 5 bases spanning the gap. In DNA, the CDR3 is TGTGCCAGTAGTATTGCGGACGAGCAGTACTTC. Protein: CASSIADEQYF.

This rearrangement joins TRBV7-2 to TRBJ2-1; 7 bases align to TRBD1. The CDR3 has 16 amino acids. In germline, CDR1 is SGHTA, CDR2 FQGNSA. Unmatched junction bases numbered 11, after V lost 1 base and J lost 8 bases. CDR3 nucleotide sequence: TGTGCCAGCAGCTTAGGGGACGGGACAGCGTACCATGAGCAGTTCTTC. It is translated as CASSLGDGTAYHEQFF.

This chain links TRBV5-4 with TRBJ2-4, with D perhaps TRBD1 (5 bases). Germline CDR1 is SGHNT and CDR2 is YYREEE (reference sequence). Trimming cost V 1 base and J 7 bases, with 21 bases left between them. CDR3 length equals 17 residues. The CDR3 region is CASSLTAVRAPGNIQYF. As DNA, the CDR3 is TGTGCCAGCAGCTTGACGGCTGTCCGGGCCCCAGGGAACATTCAGTACTTC.

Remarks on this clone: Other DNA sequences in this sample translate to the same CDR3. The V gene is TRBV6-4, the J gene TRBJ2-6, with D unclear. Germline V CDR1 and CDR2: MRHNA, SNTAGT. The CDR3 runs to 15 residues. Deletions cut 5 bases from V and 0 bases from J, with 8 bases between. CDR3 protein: CASSPGGSGANVLTF. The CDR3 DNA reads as TGTGCCAGCAGTCCCGGTGGCTCTGGGGCCAACGTCCTGACTTTC.

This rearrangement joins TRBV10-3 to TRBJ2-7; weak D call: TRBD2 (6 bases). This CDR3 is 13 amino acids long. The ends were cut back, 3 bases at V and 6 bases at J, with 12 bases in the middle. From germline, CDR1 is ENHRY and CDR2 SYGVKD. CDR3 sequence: CAISETRLGEQYF. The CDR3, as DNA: TGTGCCATCAGTGAAACCAGACTAGGCGAGCAGTACTTC.

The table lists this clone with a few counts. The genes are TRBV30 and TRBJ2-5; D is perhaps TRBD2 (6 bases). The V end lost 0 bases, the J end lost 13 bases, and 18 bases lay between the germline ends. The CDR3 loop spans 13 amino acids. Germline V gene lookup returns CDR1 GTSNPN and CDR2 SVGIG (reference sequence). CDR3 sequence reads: CAWSVRTSGDRYF. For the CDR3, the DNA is TGTGCCTGGAGTGTCAGGACATCGGGGGACCGGTACTTC.

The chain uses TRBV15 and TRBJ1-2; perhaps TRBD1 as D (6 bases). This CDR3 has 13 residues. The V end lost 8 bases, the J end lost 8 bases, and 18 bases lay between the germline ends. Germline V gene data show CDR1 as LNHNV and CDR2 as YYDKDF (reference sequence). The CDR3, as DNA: TGTGCCACCCGACGGTTACAGGGAGGGGGCTACACCTTC. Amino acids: CATRRLQGGGYTF. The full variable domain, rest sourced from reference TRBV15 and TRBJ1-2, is DAMVIQNPRYQVTQFGKPVTLSCSQTLNHNVMYWYQQKSSQAPKLLFHYYDKDFNNEADTPDNFQSRRPNTSFCFLDIRSPGLGDTAMYLCATRRLQGGGYTFGSGTRLTVV.

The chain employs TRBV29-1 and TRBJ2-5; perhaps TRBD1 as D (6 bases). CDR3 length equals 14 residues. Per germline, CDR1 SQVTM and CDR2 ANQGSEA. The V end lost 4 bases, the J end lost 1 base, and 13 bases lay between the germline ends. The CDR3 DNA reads TGCAGCGTTGCCCGAAGGACAGCCCAAGAGACCCAGTACTTC. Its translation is CSVARRTAQETQYF.

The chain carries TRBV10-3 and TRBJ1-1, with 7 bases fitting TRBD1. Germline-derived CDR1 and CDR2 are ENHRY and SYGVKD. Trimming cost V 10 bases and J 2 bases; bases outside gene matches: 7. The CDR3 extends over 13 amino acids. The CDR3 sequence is CATRDSRNTEAFF. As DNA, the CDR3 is TGTGCCACCAGGGACAGCCGAAACACTGAAGCTTTCTTT.